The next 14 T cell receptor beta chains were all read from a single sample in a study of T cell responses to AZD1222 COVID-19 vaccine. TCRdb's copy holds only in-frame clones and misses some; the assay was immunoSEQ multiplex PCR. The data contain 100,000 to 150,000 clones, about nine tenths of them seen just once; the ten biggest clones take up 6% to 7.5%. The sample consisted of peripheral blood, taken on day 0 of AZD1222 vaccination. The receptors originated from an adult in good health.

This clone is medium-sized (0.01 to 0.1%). The CDR3 sequence is CASSNIQTPYVGYTF. CDR3 nucleotide sequence: TGTGCCAGCAGTAACATACAGACGCCGTATGTAGGCTACACCTTC. The chain employs TRBV28 and TRBJ1-2, with no clear D. V was trimmed by 5 bases and J by 8 bases, leaving 21 bases between them. Germline V gene lookup returns CDR1 MDHEN and CDR2 SYDVKM. The CDR3 covers 15 residues.

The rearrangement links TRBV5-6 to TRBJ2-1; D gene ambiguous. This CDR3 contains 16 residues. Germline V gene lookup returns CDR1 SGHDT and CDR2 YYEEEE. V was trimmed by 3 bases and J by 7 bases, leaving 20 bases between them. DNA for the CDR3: TGTGCCAGCAGCTCGAGACCAAGAGGTGCTTTTAATGAGCAGTTCTTC. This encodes CASSSRPRGAFNEQFF.

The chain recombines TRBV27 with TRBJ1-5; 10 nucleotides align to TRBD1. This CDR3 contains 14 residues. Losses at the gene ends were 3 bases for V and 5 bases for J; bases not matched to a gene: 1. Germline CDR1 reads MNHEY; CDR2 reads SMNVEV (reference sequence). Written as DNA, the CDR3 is TGTGCCAGCAGTTTCGGGACAGGGGATCAGCCCCAGCATTTT. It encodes CASSFGTGDQPQHF.

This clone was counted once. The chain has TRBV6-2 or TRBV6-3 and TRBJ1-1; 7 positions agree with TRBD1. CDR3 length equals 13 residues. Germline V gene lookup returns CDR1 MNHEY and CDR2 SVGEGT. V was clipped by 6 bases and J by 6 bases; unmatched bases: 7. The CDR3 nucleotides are TGTGCCAGCAGCCCCGACAGGGTGGCTGAAGCTTTCTTT. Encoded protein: CASSPDRVAEAFF.

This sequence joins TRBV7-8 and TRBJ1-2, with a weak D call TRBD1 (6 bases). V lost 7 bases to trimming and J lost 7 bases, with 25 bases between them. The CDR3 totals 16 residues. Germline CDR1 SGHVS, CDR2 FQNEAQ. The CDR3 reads CASTYAKTGSSAGYTF. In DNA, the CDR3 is TGTGCCAGCACCTATGCCAAGACAGGTAGTTCAGCTGGCTACACCTTC.

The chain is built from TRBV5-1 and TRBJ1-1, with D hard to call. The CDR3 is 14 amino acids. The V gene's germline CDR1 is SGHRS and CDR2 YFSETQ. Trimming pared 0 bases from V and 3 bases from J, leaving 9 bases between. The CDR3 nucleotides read TGCGCCAGCAGCTTGGACCAAGGATACACTGAAGCTTTCTTT. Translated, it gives CASSLDQGYTEAFF.

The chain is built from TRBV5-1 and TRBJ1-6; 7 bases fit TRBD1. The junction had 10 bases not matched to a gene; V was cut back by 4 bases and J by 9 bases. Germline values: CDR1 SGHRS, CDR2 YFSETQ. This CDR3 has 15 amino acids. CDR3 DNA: TGCGCCAGCAGCATTAATCAGGGGGTTAGTTCACCCCTCCACTTT. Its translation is CASSINQGVSSPLHF.

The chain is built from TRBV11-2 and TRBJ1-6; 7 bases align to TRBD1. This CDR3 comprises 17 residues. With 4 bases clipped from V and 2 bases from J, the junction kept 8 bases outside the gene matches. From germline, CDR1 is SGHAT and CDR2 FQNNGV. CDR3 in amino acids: CASSSRTGPPYNSPLHF. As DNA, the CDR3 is TGTGCCAGCAGCTCCCGGACAGGACCCCCCTATAATTCACCCCTCCACTTT.

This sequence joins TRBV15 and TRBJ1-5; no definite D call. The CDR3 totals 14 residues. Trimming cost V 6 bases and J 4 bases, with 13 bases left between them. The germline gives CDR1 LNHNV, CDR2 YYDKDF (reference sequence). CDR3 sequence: CATRTQATNQPQHF. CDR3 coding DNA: TGTGCCACCAGGACCCAGGCCACAAATCAGCCCCAGCATTTT. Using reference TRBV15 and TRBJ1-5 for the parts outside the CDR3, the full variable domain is DAMVIQNPRYQVTQFGKPVTLSCSQTLNHNVMYWYQQKSSQAPKLLFHYYDKDFNNEADTPDNFQSRRPNTSFCFLDIRSPGLGDTAMYLCATRTQATNQPQHFGDGTRLSIL.

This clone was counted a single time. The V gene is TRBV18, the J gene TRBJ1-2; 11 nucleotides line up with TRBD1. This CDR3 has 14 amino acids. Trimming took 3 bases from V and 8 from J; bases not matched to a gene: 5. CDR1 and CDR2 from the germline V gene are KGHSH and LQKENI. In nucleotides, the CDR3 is TGTGCCAGCTCACCCGGACAGGGGGCTTTGGGCTACACCTTC. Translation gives CASSPGQGALGYTF.

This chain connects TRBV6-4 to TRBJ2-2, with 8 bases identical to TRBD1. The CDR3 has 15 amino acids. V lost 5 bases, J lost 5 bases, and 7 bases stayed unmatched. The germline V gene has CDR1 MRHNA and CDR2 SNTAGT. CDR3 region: CASSKGQATTGELFF. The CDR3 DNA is TGTGCCAGCAGTAAGGGACAGGCAACGACCGGGGAGCTGTTTTTT.

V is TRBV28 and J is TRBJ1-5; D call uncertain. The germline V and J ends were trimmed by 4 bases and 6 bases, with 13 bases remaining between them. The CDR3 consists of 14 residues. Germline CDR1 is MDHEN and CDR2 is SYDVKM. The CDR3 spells CASSSLLFGQPQHF. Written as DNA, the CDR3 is TGTGCCAGCAGTTCCCTTCTCTTTGGTCAGCCCCAGCATTTT.

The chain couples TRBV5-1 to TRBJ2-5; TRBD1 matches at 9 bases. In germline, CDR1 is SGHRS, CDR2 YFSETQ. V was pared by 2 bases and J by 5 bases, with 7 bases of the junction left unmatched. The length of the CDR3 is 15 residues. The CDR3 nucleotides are TGCGCCAGCAGCTTAACCACAGGGGGCCAGGAGACCCAGTACTTC. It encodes CASSLTTGGQETQYF. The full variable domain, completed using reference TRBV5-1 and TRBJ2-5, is KAGVTQTPRYLIKTRGQQVTLSCSPISGHRSVSWYQQTPGQGLQFLFEYFSETQRNKGNFPGRFSGRQFSNSRSEMNVSTLELGDSALYLCASSLTTGGQETQYFGPGTRLLVL.

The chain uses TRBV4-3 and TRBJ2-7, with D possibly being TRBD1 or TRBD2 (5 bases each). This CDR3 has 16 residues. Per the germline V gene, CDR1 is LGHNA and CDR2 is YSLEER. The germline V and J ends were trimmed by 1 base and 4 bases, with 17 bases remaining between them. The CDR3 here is CASSQADRDPVYEQYF. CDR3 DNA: TGCGCCAGCAGCCAAGCAGACCGGGACCCGGTTTACGAGCAGTACTTC.